This T cell receptor beta chain was recovered during a study of T-cell reconstitution after alpha-beta-depleted transplantation in children (dated by TCRdb to about 2016). Background on the whole study: T-cell immune reconstitution after TCRalphabeta/CD19-depleted allogeneic hematopoietic cell transplantation in children was quantitatively tracked in the study by means of TCR repertoire profiling. Paper-wide results and their limitations: The frequencies of hyperexpanded clones fell over the following months, and after one year, T-cell counts and TCRbeta diversity were mostly attributed to newly produced T cells. In some patients, the high TCRbeta diversity seen at day 60 was put down to recipient T cells and intrathymic progenitors that had survived conditioning. Apparently early alphabetaT-cell count recovery about two months after transplant reportedly relied on only several hundred rapidly expanded clones derived from non-depleted graft cells.

In light of the paper, this sample's treatment or condition label describes: allogeneic hematopoietic cell transplantation with graft depleted of TCRalphabeta T cells and CD19 B cells. TCRalphabeta/CD19-depleted allogeneic hematopoietic cell grafts were given to the transplant recipients, all of whom were children. Libraries were constructed by PCR. The sequencer listed for this sample is Illumina HiSeq 2500. TCR libraries were prepared with molecular barcoding, using unique molecular identifiers to normalize TCRbeta repertoire quantification. The public reads were reanalyzed by TCRdb: fastp trimming at Q25, MiXCR alignment, in-frame beta chains only. Entries that share a CDR3 protein sequence are merged under the most common genes and DNA. A total of under 250,000 distinct CDR3 sequences appear in this sample, approximately 15% of them only once. The ten largest clones represent around 44% of the sample.

Turning to this clonotype: Its cognate antigen has yet to be identified. One base away there is no much larger clone; base qualities are not given.

Sequenced here: PBMCs, mostly from graft donor cells, sampled 360 days after TCRalphabeta/CD19-depleted stem cell transplant. This sequence originates from a male patient aged 2-15 years who had a stem cell transplant for acute lymphoblastic leukemia, so the T cells may come from the graft donor.

The CDR3 region has the sequence CASSLVRGTGYTF. The nucleotides read TGTGCCAGCAGTCTCGTGAGGGGAACGGGCTACACCTTC. The rearrangement combines TRBV12-3 or TRBV12-4 with TRBJ1-2, and the D gene may be TRBD1, 5 bases matching. The trim is 5 bases for V and 8 bases for J, with a gap of 15 bases between the germline ends. Spanning cysteine to phenylalanine, the CDR3 consists of 13 amino acids. Only the CDR3 part of the read is kept: 39 bases, read in frame from the first base.